This TCR beta chain stems from a study of technical replicates of blood from several donors (dated by TCRdb to the late 2010s). The method behind the library was the immunoSEQ multiplex PCR assay. TCRdb retrieved this table from immuneACCESS and kept in-frame rearrangements only. Not all clones are present; in checked studies, unresolved V genes account for under half, and no reason is known for the remainder. Within this sample are about 75,000 clones, with roughly nine tenths of them counted one time only. The ten largest clones take up around 0.34% of the sample. In the case of this clone: What this receptor recognizes is not known. No base quality values were provided; no much bigger clone lies one nucleotide off.

The cysteine opens and the phenylalanine closes a CDR3 of 13 amino acids. Here the CDR3 DNA is all that survives: 39 bases in frame from base 1. Trimming costs V 4 bases and J 1 base, and their ends lie 6 bases apart. Per the germline V gene, SGHDT is the CDR1 and YYEEEE is the CDR2. The TCR comes from a human donor in good health. Some clones in this sample may be carry-over from other donors' samples. Input material: T cells isolated from PBMCs. The rearrangement joined TRBV5-6 to TRBJ1-3; no D gene is confidently identified. The DNA reads TGTGCCAGCAGCCTGCGATCTGGAAACACCATATATTTT. Its coded protein is CASSLRSGNTIYF.